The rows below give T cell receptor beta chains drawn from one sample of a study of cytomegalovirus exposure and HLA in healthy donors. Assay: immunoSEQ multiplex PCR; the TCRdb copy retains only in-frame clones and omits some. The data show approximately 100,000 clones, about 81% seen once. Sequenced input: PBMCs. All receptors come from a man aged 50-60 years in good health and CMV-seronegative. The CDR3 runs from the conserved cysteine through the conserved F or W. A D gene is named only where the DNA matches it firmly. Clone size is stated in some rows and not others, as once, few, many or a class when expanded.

CDR3 protein: CASSPQAGGSGEQFF; CDR3 DNA: TGTGCCAGCTCACCACAAGCGGGGGGATCCGGTGAGCAGTTCTTC; D gene: TRBD2; J gene: TRBJ2-1; clone size: once; V gene: TRBV18
CDR3 protein: CATSTVRTVSLETQYF; CDR3 DNA: TGTGCCACCTCGACGGTCAGGACAGTGAGCCTAGAGACCCAGTACTTC; D gene: -; J gene: TRBJ2-5; clone size: -; V gene: TRBV28
CDR3 protein: CASSATGTSGGDTQYF; CDR3 DNA: TGTGCCAGCAGCGCCACTGGGACTAGCGGGGGAGATACGCAGTATTTT; D gene: TRBD2; J gene: TRBJ2-3; clone size: -; V gene: TRBV9
CDR3 protein: CASSQAPGSHEQFF; CDR3 DNA: TGCGCCAGCAGCCAAGCTCCGGGAAGCCATGAGCAGTTCTTC; D gene: -; J gene: TRBJ2-1; clone size: few; V gene: TRBV4-3
CDR3 protein: CASIFDRDTGKLFF; CDR3 DNA: TGTGCCAGCATCTTCGACAGGGATACAGGAAAACTGTTTTTT; D gene: TRBD1; J gene: TRBJ1-4; clone size: -; V gene: TRBV6-1
CDR3 protein: CASSSPTGEQFF; CDR3 DNA: TGTGCCAGCAGTTCACCCACGGGGGAGCAGTTCTTC; D gene: -; J gene: TRBJ2-1; clone size: -; V gene: TRBV6-5
CDR3 protein: CASKYRVTDTQYF; CDR3 DNA: TGTGCCAGCAAGTACCGGGTCACAGATACGCAGTATTTT; D gene: -; J gene: TRBJ2-3; clone size: once; V gene: TRBV6-4
CDR3 protein: CASSSRVAGGTDTQYF; CDR3 DNA: TGTGCCAGCAGTTCCCGGGTAGCGGGGGGCACAGATACGCAGTATTTT; D gene: TRBD2; J gene: TRBJ2-3; clone size: -; V gene: TRBV28
CDR3 protein: CASSIRGGGQPQHF; CDR3 DNA: TGTGCCAGTAGTATTCGGGGAGGTGGGCAGCCCCAGCATTTT; D gene: -; J gene: TRBJ1-5; clone size: -; V gene: TRBV19
CDR3 protein: CASFPLPTGSQETQYF; CDR3 DNA: TGCGCCAGCTTCCCCTTACCGACAGGCAGCCAAGAGACCCAGTACTTC; D gene: -; J gene: TRBJ2-5; clone size: -; V gene: TRBV5-1
CDR3 protein: CASSLGAGGSVADTQYF; CDR3 DNA: TGCGCCAGCAGCCTTGGGGCGGGGGGCTCTGTTGCGGATACGCAGTATTTT; D gene: TRBD2; J gene: TRBJ2-3; clone size: -; V gene: TRBV4-1
CDR3 protein: CSAGLAGSSYEQYF; CDR3 DNA: TGCAGCGCCGGACTAGCGGGGAGCTCCTACGAGCAGTACTTC; D gene: TRBD2; J gene: TRBJ2-7; clone size: -; V gene: TRBV29-1
CDR3 protein: CASSLGGKVDPQYF; CDR3 DNA: TGTGCCAGCAGTTTGGGAGGCAAGGTAGACCCGCAGTACTTC; D gene: -; J gene: TRBJ2-7; clone size: -; V gene: TRBV6-6
CDR3 protein: CASSLSRTGELFF; CDR3 DNA: TGTGCCAGCAGTTTATCGCGAACCGGGGAGCTGTTTTTT; D gene: -; J gene: TRBJ2-2; clone size: -; V gene: TRBV27
CDR3 protein: CASSSSTGGYEQYF; CDR3 DNA: TGTGCCAGCAGCTCCTCGACAGGGGGATACGAGCAGTACTTC; D gene: TRBD1; J gene: TRBJ2-7; clone size: few; V gene: TRBV11-2
CDR3 protein: CASSQQQGIYGYTF; CDR3 DNA: TGTGCCAGCAGCCAACAACAGGGCATCTATGGCTACACCTTC; D gene: -; J gene: TRBJ1-2; clone size: few; V gene: TRBV14
CDR3 protein: CASSLDSRETQYF; CDR3 DNA: TGCGCCAGCAGTCTAGACTCGCGTGAGACCCAGTACTTC; D gene: -; J gene: TRBJ2-5; clone size: -; V gene: TRBV4-1
CDR3 protein: CASSPDTHNEQFF; CDR3 DNA: TGTGCCAGCAGCCCGGACACCCACAATGAGCAGTTCTTC; D gene: -; J gene: TRBJ2-1; clone size: -; V gene: TRBV5-4
CDR3 protein: CASRFYGGGNQPQHF; CDR3 DNA: TGTGCCAGCCGGTTTTACGGGGGTGGCAATCAGCCCCAGCATTTT; D gene: -; J gene: TRBJ1-5; clone size: -; V gene: TRBV28
CDR3 protein: CASSLDTYTQYF; CDR3 DNA: TGTGCCAGCAGTTTGGACACTTATACGCAGTATTTT; D gene: -; J gene: TRBJ2-3; clone size: few; V gene: TRBV6-5
CDR3 protein: CATRQGSPTDTQYF; CDR3 DNA: TGTGCCACCCGACAGGGATCCCCCACAGATACGCAGTATTTT; D gene: TRBD1; J gene: TRBJ2-3; clone size: -; V gene: TRBV10-3
CDR3 protein: CASTVDRTYEQYF; CDR3 DNA: TGTGCCAGCACGGTAGATCGAACCTACGAGCAGTACTTC; D gene: -; J gene: TRBJ2-7; clone size: -; V gene: TRBV7-9
CDR3 protein: CATSRDRQGLGAFF; CDR3 DNA: TGTGCCACCAGCAGAGATAGGCAGGGCCTTGGAGCTTTCTTT; D gene: -; J gene: TRBJ1-1; clone size: -; V gene: TRBV15
CDR3 protein: CASSLGTGGNGKNIQYF; CDR3 DNA: TGCGCCAGCAGCTTAGGGACAGGGGGCAATGGCAAAAACATTCAGTACTTC; D gene: TRBD1; J gene: TRBJ2-4; clone size: -; V gene: TRBV5-1
CDR3 protein: CASSQDRGTGANVLTF; CDR3 DNA: TGCGCCAGCAGCCAAGATCGGGGGACTGGGGCCAACGTCCTGACTTTC; D gene: -; J gene: TRBJ2-6; clone size: -; V gene: TRBV4-1
CDR3 protein: CASSGLAGTRDTQYF; CDR3 DNA: TGTGCCAGCAGCGGGCTAGCGGGAACGAGAGATACGCAGTATTTT; D gene: TRBD2; J gene: TRBJ2-3; clone size: -; V gene: TRBV7-8
CDR3 protein: CASSPGTSGGGNEQFF; CDR3 DNA: TGTGCCAGCAGCCCCGGGACTAGCGGGGGGGGCAATGAGCAGTTCTTC; D gene: TRBD2; J gene: TRBJ2-1; clone size: once; V gene: TRBV7-3
CDR3 protein: CASILTGNTGELFF; CDR3 DNA: TGTGCCAGCATCCTGACAGGGAACACCGGGGAGCTGTTTTTT; D gene: -; J gene: TRBJ2-2; clone size: -; V gene: TRBV6-1
CDR3 protein: CASSLGGQNNEKLFF; CDR3 DNA: TGTGCCAGCAGCCTCGGGGGACAGAATAATGAAAAACTGTTTTTT; D gene: TRBD1; J gene: TRBJ1-4; clone size: few; V gene: TRBV7-6
CDR3 protein: CASSFTGGYGYTF; CDR3 DNA: TGTGCCAGCAGCTTTACAGGGGGCTATGGCTACACCTTC; D gene: TRBD1; J gene: TRBJ1-2; clone size: few; V gene: TRBV11-2
CDR3 protein: CASSVNRGQETQYF; CDR3 DNA: TGTGCCAGCAGTGTCAACAGGGGGCAAGAGACCCAGTACTTC; D gene: TRBD1; J gene: TRBJ2-5; clone size: -; V gene: TRBV2
CDR3 protein: CASSLCGTSRPPRAKNIQYF; CDR3 DNA: TGTGCCAGCAGTTTATGCGGGACTAGCCGCCCCCCCCGGGCCAAAAACATTCAGTACTTC; D gene: TRBD2; J gene: TRBJ2-4; clone size: -; V gene: TRBV28
CDR3 protein: CASSLVIGGLAGSYEQYF; CDR3 DNA: TGTGCCAGCAGCTTAGTAATTGGTGGACTAGCGGGATCCTACGAGCAGTACTTC; D gene: TRBD2; J gene: TRBJ2-7; clone size: -; V gene: TRBV7-6
CDR3 protein: CASSFGGGEAFF; CDR3 DNA: TGTGCCAGCAGCTTTGGGGGCGGTGAAGCTTTCTTT; D gene: -; J gene: TRBJ1-1; clone size: few; V gene: TRBV7-2
CDR3 protein: CASRTGGSETQYF; CDR3 DNA: TGTGCCAGTAGGACAGGGGGTTCGGAGACCCAGTACTTC; D gene: TRBD1; J gene: TRBJ2-5; clone size: once; V gene: TRBV19
CDR3 protein: CATSRGGSGANVLTF; CDR3 DNA: TGTGCCACCAGCAGGGGGGGCTCTGGGGCCAACGTCCTGACTTTC; D gene: -; J gene: TRBJ2-6; clone size: -; V gene: TRBV15
CDR3 protein: CASSFEGTGELFF; CDR3 DNA: TGCGCCAGCAGCTTCGAGGGTACCGGGGAGCTGTTTTTT; D gene: -; J gene: TRBJ2-2; clone size: few; V gene: TRBV5-1
CDR3 protein: CASSQDWQGGGNTIYF; CDR3 DNA: TGCGCCAGCAGCCAAGATTGGCAGGGTGGTGGAAACACCATATATTTT; D gene: -; J gene: TRBJ1-3; clone size: -; V gene: TRBV4-3
CDR3 protein: CSVGGQGYEQYF; CDR3 DNA: TGCAGCGTTGGGGGACAGGGCTACGAGCAGTACTTC; D gene: TRBD1; J gene: TRBJ2-7; clone size: -; V gene: TRBV29-1
CDR3 protein: CASSYSRDRVTEAFF; CDR3 DNA: TGTGCCAGCAGTTACTCGAGGGATAGGGTCACTGAAGCTTTCTTT; D gene: -; J gene: TRBJ1-1; clone size: -; V gene: TRBV6-5
CDR3 protein: CASSLLMERYGYTF; CDR3 DNA: TGTGCCAGCAGCTTATTGATGGAGAGATATGGCTACACCTTC; D gene: -; J gene: TRBJ1-2; clone size: -; V gene: TRBV7-2
CDR3 protein: CAWSGQGGQPQHF; CDR3 DNA: TGTGCCTGGAGCGGTCAGGGTGGTCAGCCCCAGCATTTT; D gene: -; J gene: TRBJ1-5; clone size: few; V gene: TRBV30
CDR3 protein: CAFLPRGQEETQYF; CDR3 DNA: TGTGCCTTTCTTCCCAGGGGTCAGGAAGAGACCCAGTACTTC; D gene: -; J gene: TRBJ2-5; clone size: few; V gene: TRBV6-4
CDR3 protein: CASSFAQNQPQHF; CDR3 DNA: TGTGCCAGCAGTTTTGCCCAGAATCAGCCCCAGCATTTT; D gene: -; J gene: TRBJ1-5; clone size: -; V gene: TRBV28
CDR3 protein: CVSSLRTGSDGNTIYF; CDR3 DNA: TGTGTCAGCAGCCTACGGACAGGGAGCGATGGAAACACCATATATTTT; D gene: TRBD1; J gene: TRBJ1-3; clone size: -; V gene: TRBV9
CDR3 protein: CASSVVLNGGGYTF; CDR3 DNA: TGTGCCAGCAGCGTAGTTTTAAATGGGGGCGGCTACACCTTC; D gene: -; J gene: TRBJ1-2; clone size: -; V gene: TRBV9
CDR3 protein: CASSLIVGTSGDEQYF; CDR3 DNA: TGTGCCAGCAGCTTAATAGTTGGGACTAGCGGCGACGAGCAGTACTTC; D gene: TRBD2; J gene: TRBJ2-7; clone size: -; V gene: TRBV7-6
CDR3 protein: CASSPPGGGFGNQPQHF; CDR3 DNA: TGTGCCAGCAGCCCCCCGGGGGGGGGTTTCGGCAATCAGCCCCAGCATTTT; D gene: -; J gene: TRBJ1-5; clone size: -; V gene: TRBV7-2
CDR3 protein: CAWSYGQGARGYTF; CDR3 DNA: TGTGCCTGGAGTTATGGACAGGGGGCGCGGGGCTACACCTTC; D gene: TRBD1; J gene: TRBJ1-2; clone size: -; V gene: TRBV30
CDR3 protein: CAVTGTSGINEQFF; CDR3 DNA: TGTGCCGTAACCGGGACTAGCGGGATTAATGAGCAGTTCTTC; D gene: TRBD2; J gene: TRBJ2-1; clone size: -; V gene: TRBV19
CDR3 protein: CASTSRGNYGYTF; CDR3 DNA: TGTGCCAGCACCTCCCGGGGTAACTATGGCTACACCTTC; D gene: -; J gene: TRBJ1-2; clone size: once; V gene: TRBV19
CDR3 protein: CASSPTGVIYEQYF; CDR3 DNA: TGTGCCAGCAGCCCGACAGGGGTCATATACGAGCAGTACTTC; D gene: TRBD1; J gene: TRBJ2-7; clone size: once; V gene: TRBV28
CDR3 protein: CASRGGGSYNEQFF; CDR3 DNA: TGTGCCAGCCGGGGAGGGGGTTCCTACAATGAGCAGTTCTTC; D gene: -; J gene: TRBJ2-1; clone size: -; V gene: TRBV6-1
CDR3 protein: CASSPGLAGYEQYF; CDR3 DNA: TGTGCCAGCAGCCCAGGACTAGCGGGCTACGAGCAGTACTTC; D gene: TRBD2; J gene: TRBJ2-7; clone size: -; V gene: TRBV4-2
CDR3 protein: CASSLQGKDGYTF; CDR3 DNA: TGTGCCAGCAGCCTACAGGGGAAGGATGGCTACACCTTC; D gene: TRBD1; J gene: TRBJ1-2; clone size: -; V gene: TRBV7-2
CDR3 protein: CASRPQNTYEQYF; CDR3 DNA: TGTGCCAGCAGGCCCCAGAACACCTACGAGCAGTACTTC; D gene: -; J gene: TRBJ2-7; clone size: -; V gene: TRBV7-2
CDR3 protein: CASSLAALAGVSYEQYF; CDR3 DNA: TGCGCCAGCAGCTTGGCCGCACTAGCGGGTGTCTCCTACGAGCAGTACTTC; D gene: TRBD2; J gene: TRBJ2-7; clone size: -; V gene: TRBV5-1
CDR3 protein: CASSGLAGQYNEQFF; CDR3 DNA: TGTGCCAGCAGCGGACTAGCGGGGCAATACAATGAGCAGTTCTTC; D gene: TRBD2; J gene: TRBJ2-1; clone size: -; V gene: TRBV6-5
CDR3 protein: CASSLGGGPGEQYF; CDR3 DNA: TGTGCCAGCAGTCTCGGGGGAGGGCCGGGTGAGCAGTACTTC; D gene: TRBD2; J gene: TRBJ2-7; clone size: -; V gene: TRBV7-2